The 15 T cell receptor beta chains in this list originate from one sample, sequenced in a study of blood T cells in healthy people across ages. Through a sample-barcoded 5' primer and a J-beta primer mix, a second PCR was run for roughly 7 to 12 cycles. Each CDR3 protein gets one entry after TCRdb re-called the 5' RACE reads with MiXCR. This sample has about 1.7 million distinct CDR3 sequences; under 30% occur once, and the top ten carry over 7%. Source material: blood. The source of these receptors is a woman aged 25 to 39 in good health.

The rearrangement uses TRBV5-1 and TRBJ2-7; TRBD1 matches 9 bases. This CDR3 region has 14 residues. V was pared by 5 bases and J by 2 bases, with 5 bases of the junction left unmatched. Germline V gene lookup returns CDR1 SGHRS and CDR2 YFSETQ. Written as DNA, the CDR3 is TGCGCCAGCAGGGAGGACAGGGGCCCCTACGAGCAGTACTTC. Translating it yields CASREDRGPYEQYF.

This clonotype was seen only once. This could be a read error, since a much larger clone is one nucleotide away. The chain recombines TRBV5-5 with TRBJ2-5; no clear D gene. Per the germline V gene, CDR1 is SGHKS and CDR2 is YYEKEE (reference sequence). V lost 3 bases to trimming and J lost 5 bases, with 14 bases between them. This CDR3 is 14 amino acids long. CDR3 nucleotides: TGTGCCAGCAGCTGCGAACCCTCCCGGGAGACCCAGTACTTC. Protein: CASSCEPSRETQYF.

This clonotype has a handful of counts. The chain carries TRBV5-1 and TRBJ2-5; perhaps TRBD2 as D (5 bases). With 0 bases removed from V and 5 bases from J, the gap between germline ends came to 11 bases. The V gene's germline CDR1 is SGHRS and CDR2 YFSETQ. This CDR3 is built from 14 residues. The CDR3 sequence is CASSLASRRETQYF. CDR3 nucleotides: TGCGCCAGCAGCTTGGCTAGCAGGAGGGAGACCCAGTACTTC.

The chain joins TRBV5-1 to TRBJ2-3, with D maybe TRBD1 (5 bases). CDR3 size: 14 residues. V lost 3 bases to trimming and J lost 3 bases, with 11 bases between them. From germline, CDR1 is SGHRS and CDR2 YFSETQ. CDR3 sequence (DNA): TGCGCCAGCAGCTGCGGAGCAGGGACAGATACGCAGTATTTT. It translates to CASSCGAGTDTQYF.

There are a few counts of this clonotype. V and J are TRBV2 and TRBJ2-1; 8 bases fit TRBD2. Per the germline V gene, CDR1 is SNHLY and CDR2 is FYNNEI. CDR3 length equals 13 residues. Trimming took 5 bases from V and 8 from J; bases not matched to a gene: 5. The CDR3 region is CASSSAGDHEQFF. Written as DNA, the CDR3 is TGTGCCAGCAGTTCAGCGGGGGACCATGAGCAGTTCTTC.

Points on this clonotype: A read error may be the cause here, since a much bigger clone is one base away. The chain carries TRBV6-2 or TRBV6-3 and TRBJ2-1; D is possibly TRBD2 (6 bases). Germline-derived CDR1 and CDR2 are MNHEY and SVGEGT. The CDR3 extends over 14 amino acids. CDR3 coding DNA: TGTGTCAGCCTAACGACTAGGGGCGACAATGAGCAGTTCTTC. This gives the protein CVSLTTRGDNEQFF.

The chain links TRBV9 to TRBJ2-6; 7 bases are shared with TRBD1. The CDR3 extends over 17 amino acids. Per germline, CDR1 SGDLS and CDR2 YYNGEE. The V gene end was trimmed by 6 bases and the J gene end by 2 bases; junction bases not matched to a gene: 11. CDR3 sequence (DNA): TGTGCCAGCACCCCCGGCCCAACAGGGGCTGGGGCCAACGTCCTGACTTTC. Translating it yields CASTPGPTGAGANVLTF.

This chain joins TRBV19 and TRBJ2-7; 7 bases line up with TRBD2. Trimming at V came to 5 bases and at J to 3 bases, leaving 10 bases not matched to a gene. Germline CDR1 is LNHDA and CDR2 is SQIVND (reference sequence). The CDR3 totals 15 residues. CDR3 protein: CASSSRWGTIYEQYF. The CDR3 DNA is TGTGCCAGTAGTTCTCGCTGGGGGACTATCTACGAGCAGTACTTC.

This clonotype has just a few counts. V gene TRBV7-9 combines with J gene TRBJ1-1, with 11 bases fitting TRBD1. This CDR3 is 15 amino acids long. In germline, CDR1 is SEHNR, CDR2 FQNEAQ (reference sequence). V dropped 3 bases and J dropped 4; count of bases not matched to a gene: 4. CDR3 loop: CASSFGTGGFTEAFF. The CDR3 region has the DNA TGTGCCAGCAGCTTTGGGACAGGGGGTTTCACTGAAGCTTTCTTT.

The V call is TRBV10-3, the J call TRBJ1-5; D gene unclear. V lost 5 bases, J lost 2 bases, and 10 bases lay in between. The CDR3 length is 14 residues. Germline CDR1 ENHRY, CDR2 SYGVKD. CDR3 in amino acids: CAISPVVGNQPQHF. The CDR3 nucleotides are TGTGCCATCAGTCCGGTAGTGGGCAATCAGCCCCAGCATTTT.

This clonotype has a handful of counts. The chain recombines TRBV10-2 with TRBJ2-4; 10 nucleotides align to TRBD2. Matching the DNA end better, TRBJ2-7 makes the J call doubtful. Germline CDR1 reads WSHSY; CDR2 reads SAAADI. CDR3 size: 15 residues. This CDR3 is CASSDRVAGGYEQYF. The CDR3 DNA follows: TGCGCCAGCAGTGATAGGGTAGCGGGAGGCTACGAGCAGTACTTC.

The J gene is TRBJ1-3, the V gene TRBV2; D is perhaps TRBD1 (5 bases). Germline loops: CDR1 SNHLY, CDR2 FYNNEI. This CDR3 has 17 amino acids. Deletions cut 3 bases from V and 4 bases from J, with 19 bases between. CDR3 sequence: CASSEGTVGLVGNTIYF. The CDR3 DNA reads as TGTGCCAGCAGTGAGGGGACCGTCGGGCTGGTCGGAAACACCATATATTTT.

This clonotype was seen a handful of times. J is TRBJ2-1 and V is TRBV5-5, with TRBD2 as a possible D gene (6 bases). The CDR3 totals 13 residues. The ends were cut back, 2 bases at V and 14 bases at J, with 17 bases in the middle. Germline loops: CDR1 SGHKS, CDR2 YYEKEE (reference sequence). The CDR3 here is CASSLPGDIPKFF. The CDR3 DNA reads TGTGCCAGCAGCTTACCGGGGGATATCCCAAAGTTCTTC.

This clonotype came up a few times. V is TRBV28 and J is TRBJ2-1; 12 nucleotides align to TRBD2. The CDR3 runs to 15 residues. In germline, CDR1 is MDHEN, CDR2 SYDVKM. V lost 6 bases to trimming and J lost 7 bases; unmatched junction nucleotides: 7. The CDR3 nucleotides read TGTGCCAGCAGCAACGGACTAGCGGGGAGGAATGAGCAGTTCTTC. Translating it yields CASSNGLAGRNEQFF.

This clonotype turned up a few times. This could be a read error, since a much larger clone is one nucleotide away. The V and J genes are TRBV28 and TRBJ2-7; no definite D call. Germline lookup yields CDR1 MDHEN and CDR2 SYDVKM. Deletions cut 6 bases from V and 2 bases from J, with 11 bases between. CDR3 length: 13 residues. The CDR3 here is CASRSLGPYEQYF. In DNA form, the CDR3 reads TGTGCCAGCAGGTCCTTGGGCCCCTACGAGCAGTACTTC. Together with reference TRBV28 and TRBJ2-7, the CDR3 gives the full variable domain: DVKVTQSSRYLVKRTGEKVFLECVQDMDHENMFWYRQDPGLGLRLIYFSYDVKMKEKGDIPEGYSVSREKKERFSLILESASTNQTSMYLCASRSLGPYEQYFGPGTRLTVT.